A single sample gave rise to the 20 T cell receptor beta chains below, sequenced in a study of blood T cell repertoires in COVID-19. Here immunoSEQ multiplex PCR was the method, and the copy in TCRdb shows in-frame clones only, minus some. Among under 150,000 clones listed, about nine tenths were seen once. The sample consisted of peripheral blood. The receptors here all came from a human donor in a cohort sampled during active COVID-19.

This rearrangement joins TRBV19 to TRBJ1-5; D is uncertain. The CDR3 covers 14 residues. The V end was cut by 7 bases, the J end by 2 bases, with 12 bases between. In germline, CDR1 is LNHDA, CDR2 SQIVND (reference sequence). The CDR3 region is CASTLVQGNQPQHF. The DNA of the CDR3 is TGTGCCAGTACCCTGGTGCAGGGCAATCAGCCCCAGCATTTT.

The V and J genes are TRBV6-1 and TRBJ1-1; 7 positions match TRBD1. The CDR3 is made up of 16 amino acids. V lost 4 bases to trimming and J lost 1 base; unmatched junction nucleotides: 9. Germline CDR1 reads MNHNS; CDR2 reads SASEGT. The CDR3 region is CASSVYLGGPNTEAFF. CDR3 in DNA: TGTGCCAGCAGTGTTTACCTAGGGGGCCCGAACACTGAAGCTTTCTTT.

J is TRBJ2-2 and V is TRBV5-1, with a tentative D call TRBD2 (6 bases). CDR1 and CDR2 from the germline V gene are SGHRS and YFSETQ. The CDR3 consists of 15 residues. V was pared by 2 bases and J by 7 bases, with 15 bases between. The DNA for the CDR3 is TGCGCCAGCAGCTTTGATGGGGCGGGATACGGGGAGCTGTTTTTT. Translated: CASSFDGAGYGELFF.

V and J are TRBV12-3 or TRBV12-4 and TRBJ2-7; D is perhaps TRBD1 (5 bases). CDR3 length: 13 residues. V shed 2 bases and J shed 3 bases, with 8 bases lying between them. The CDR3 loop reads CASSLRGSYEQYF. The CDR3 coding sequence is TGTGCCAGCAGTTTAAGGGGAAGCTACGAGCAGTACTTC.

The gene calls are TRBV10-3 and TRBJ1-2; 7 bases align to TRBD1. Germline CDR1 is ENHRY and CDR2 is SYGVKD. CDR3 length: 11 residues. J was trimmed by 4 bases and V by 8 bases; bases with no gene match: 1. CDR3 in amino acids: CAIGTAYGYTF. The CDR3 region has the DNA TGTGCCATCGGGACAGCCTATGGCTACACCTTC.

The CDR3 protein is CSVRQASYNEQFF. DNA for the CDR3: TGCAGCGTCCGACAGGCAAGCTACAATGAGCAGTTCTTC. The chain combines TRBV29-1 with TRBJ2-1, with TRBD1 as a possible D gene (6 bases). V was pared by 6 bases and J by 3 bases, with 12 bases between. The CDR3 loop spans 13 amino acids. Per germline, CDR1 SQVTM and CDR2 ANQGSEA.

The CDR3 reads CASSSPRGFDNSPLHF. In nucleotides, the CDR3 is TGTGCCAGCAGTTCACCCAGGGGCTTCGATAATTCACCCCTCCACTTT. This chain links TRBV28 with TRBJ1-6, with TRBD1 as a possible D gene (6 bases). Trimming shortened V by 4 bases and J by 5 bases, and 15 bases separated the two germline ends. CDR1 is MDHEN, CDR2 SYDVKM, per germline. The CDR3 loop spans 16 amino acids.

This clone was detected only once. The gene calls are TRBV9 and TRBJ1-4, with TRBD1 matching over 9 bases. CDR3 length: 15 amino acids. V lost 2 bases, J lost 6 bases, and 5 bases stayed unmatched. Germline CDR1 reads SGDLS; CDR2 reads YYNGEE. CDR3 coding DNA: TGTGCCAGCAGCGTGTTGGGGACAGGGTATGAAAAACTGTTTTTT. The encoded protein is CASSVLGTGYEKLFF.

This chain links TRBV10-3 with TRBJ2-3, with D possibly TRBD1 on 5 matching bases. The CDR3 extends over 12 amino acids. V gave up 4 bases and J gave up 6 bases, with 8 bases separating them. Germline CDR1 ENHRY, CDR2 SYGVKD. The chain's CDR3 is CAISVKGDTQYF. The CDR3, as DNA: TGTGCCATCAGTGTAAAGGGGGATACGCAGTATTTT.

This chain uses TRBV6-5 with TRBJ1-1, with D possibly TRBD1 on 5 matching bases. The V and J ends lost 2 bases and 10 bases respectively, with 8 bases between them. The CDR3 is made up of 11 amino acids. Germline CDR1 and CDR2: MNHEY and SVGAGI. The CDR3 DNA follows: TGTGCCAGCAGTTACGGGGGGGTAGCTTTCTTT. Translation: CASSYGGVAFF.

The chain couples TRBV19 to TRBJ2-2; 7 nucleotides align to TRBD1. The germline V gene has CDR1 LNHDA and CDR2 SQIVND (reference sequence). V shed 6 bases and J 1 base; nucleotides not matched to a gene: 11. The CDR3 extends over 17 amino acids. The CDR3 sequence: CASSATQGQRNTGELFF. As DNA, the CDR3 is TGTGCCAGTAGCGCCACTCAGGGACAGAGGAACACCGGGGAGCTGTTTTTT.

The chain joins TRBV5-1 to TRBJ2-7; TRBD2 agrees at 7 bases. V gave up 0 bases and J gave up 0 bases; unmatched junction bases: 6. The V gene's germline CDR1 is SGHRS and CDR2 YFSETQ. The CDR3 is 16 amino acids. CDR3 bases: TGCGCCAGCAGCTTGGAGTTGCGGGGGACCTCCTACGAGCAGTACTTC. Protein: CASSLELRGTSYEQYF.

The V call is TRBV6-5, the J call TRBJ1-2, with 8 positions matching TRBD1. This CDR3 is built from 15 residues. J was trimmed by 1 base and V by 6 bases; bases with no gene match: 7. The germline V gene has CDR1 MNHEY and CDR2 SVGAGI. CDR3 sequence: CASSGGQVFNYGYTF. The CDR3 DNA is TGTGCCAGCAGCGGGGGACAGGTTTTTAACTATGGCTACACCTTC.

V usage is TRBV6-2 or TRBV6-3 and J usage is TRBJ1-2; 12 bases fit TRBD1. Germline trimming cut 8 bases from V and 4 bases from J; bases unmatched to any gene: 17. The germline gives CDR1 MNHEY, CDR2 SVGEGT. The CDR3 covers 18 residues. CDR3 in amino acids: CASRRKPGQGAPGYGYTF. CDR3 coding DNA: TGTGCCAGCCGCCGAAAACCGGGACAGGGGGCGCCGGGCTATGGCTACACCTTC.

This sequence joins TRBV27 and TRBJ1-1; TRBD1 matches at 7 bases. Germline CDR1 MNHEY, CDR2 SMNVEV (reference sequence). The CDR3 is 13 residues long. V gave up 7 bases and J gave up 0 bases; unmatched junction bases: 2. The CDR3 DNA reads as TGTGCCAGCAAGACAGGGATGAACACTGAAGCTTTCTTT. Residues: CASKTGMNTEAFF.

The V call is TRBV7-8, the J call TRBJ1-2; D remains unclear. Germline V gene lookup returns CDR1 SGHVS and CDR2 FQNEAQ. The CDR3 is 14 residues long. Trimming pared 6 bases from V and 3 bases from J, leaving 14 bases between. The CDR3: CASSPGRLDYGYTF. Here the CDR3 DNA reads TGTGCCAGCAGTCCGGGGAGGCTCGACTATGGCTACACCTTC.

The J gene is TRBJ2-7, the V gene TRBV27; 9 nucleotides align to TRBD2. With 2 bases clipped from V and 0 bases from J, the junction kept 2 bases outside the gene matches. The length of the CDR3 is 15 residues. Germline-derived CDR1 and CDR2 are MNHEY and SMNVEV (reference sequence). Here the CDR3 DNA reads TGTGCCAGCAGTTTAGGCGGGGGGGGCTCCTACGAGCAGTACTTC. This translates into CASSLGGGGSYEQYF.

This clone was detected a few times. J is TRBJ1-6 and V is TRBV14, with a weak D call TRBD1 (6 bases). The CDR3 runs to 15 residues. V was trimmed by 6 bases and J by 5 bases, leaving 14 bases between them. Germline V gene lookup returns CDR1 SGHDN and CDR2 FVKESK. Written as DNA, the CDR3 is TGTGCCAGCAGGCAGGGGTTAGGGGATAATTCACCCCTCCACTTT. Its protein product is CASRQGLGDNSPLHF.

This clone was found once. The chain joins TRBV6-6 to TRBJ1-4; 11 nucleotides match TRBD1. CDR1 MNHNY and CDR2 SVGAGI come from the germline V gene (reference sequence). J was trimmed by 8 bases and V by 5 bases; bases with no gene match: 10. The CDR3 extends over 16 amino acids. The CDR3 bases are TGTGCCAGCAGTAGACATACCGGGACAGGGGGAGAAAAACTGTTTTTT. Translating gives CASSRHTGTGGEKLFF.

In DNA form, the CDR3 reads TGTGCCAGCAGCTTACCCTGGACAGGGGCGAGGACTACCTACGAGCAGTACTTC. It codes for CASSLPWTGARTTYEQYF. The chain joins TRBV11-2 to TRBJ2-7, with 9 bases aligning to TRBD1. From germline, CDR1 is SGHAT and CDR2 FQNNGV. V lost 2 bases to trimming and J lost 2 bases; unmatched junction nucleotides: 13. The CDR3 sequence is 18 residues long.